These 3 T cell receptor beta chains originate from one sample sequenced in a study of CD8+ T cells in alopecia areata. Following RNA extraction, reverse transcription yielded cDNA that acted as the sequencing template. Sequencing was performed with immunoSEQ multiplex PCR; in TCRdb, only in-frame clones are kept and a portion is missing. The sample shows about 180,000 clones, over 55% of them seen only once. The source material was CD4+ T cells sorted from blood, sampled at week 0. The source of these receptors is a human donor with alopecia areata.

The chain uses TRBV30 and TRBJ1-5; TRBD1 aligns across 8 bases. Germline CDR1 reads GTSNPN; CDR2 reads SVGIG (reference sequence). CDR3 length: 13 amino acids. With V trimmed by 3 bases and J by 9 bases, 7 bases remained unmatched. As DNA, the CDR3 is TGTGCCTGGAGAGGACAGGGTCAAGGGCCCCAGCATTTT. It is translated as CAWRGQGQGPQHF.

The rearrangement links TRBV25-1 to TRBJ2-7; perhaps D is TRBD1 or TRBD2 (5 bases each). Trimming took off 5 bases at V and 3 bases at J, with 20 bases between the two ends. Germline CDR1 reads MGHDK; CDR2 reads SYGVNS. This CDR3 contains 16 residues. The CDR3 region has the DNA TGTGCCAGCAGTCCGAGAGGGGCGGTGAACGGCTACGAGCAGTACTTC. Amino acids: CASSPRGAVNGYEQYF.

This chain uses TRBV7-2 with TRBJ2-7; TRBD1 matches 7 bases. The trim removed 2 bases at V and 3 bases at J, leaving 4 bases unmatched. Germline CDR1 reads SGHTA; CDR2 reads FQGNSA. The CDR3 spans 14 residues. The CDR3 is CASSLFGQVYEQYF. CDR3 DNA: TGTGCCAGCAGCTTATTCGGACAGGTCTACGAGCAGTACTTC.